A single sample is the source of the 14 T cell receptor beta chains below, sequenced in a study of T cells in Graves' hyperthyroidism and ophthalmopathy. RNA transcripts gave rise to amplified TCR beta CDR3 regions. Researchers ran a first-round RT-PCR on the TCR CDR3 using the HTBI primer set. TCRdb re-analysed the multiplex PCR reads in MiXCR, keeping a single row per CDR3 protein. The table lists under 550,000 distinct CDR3 sequences, just under 20% of them singletons. The specimen sequenced was blood. Receptors originate from a man aged 35 to 55 with Graves' ophthalmopathy.

This clonotype was counted at least ten times. The chain links TRBV12-5 to TRBJ2-5; 9 bases align to TRBD1. Trimming cost V 2 bases and J 5 bases; bases outside gene matches: 12. The germline gives CDR1 LGHNT, CDR2 FRNRAP. The CDR3 has 17 residues. The CDR3 DNA sequence: TGTGCTAGTGGTTTGCCCGAGCCGGGACAGGGCTTCGAGACCCAGTACTTC. Translated, it gives CASGLPEPGQGFETQYF.

This clonotype has at least ten counts. V and J are TRBV2 and TRBJ2-3; D unresolved. Per germline, CDR1 SNHLY and CDR2 FYNNEI. Trimming stripped 8 bases from V and 0 bases from J, with 9 bases between. The CDR3 runs 13 residues. CDR3 loop: CASRRPSTDTQYF. DNA of the CDR3: TGTGCCAGCCGGCGACCTAGCACAGATACGCAGTATTTT.

This clonotype showed up many times. The chain links TRBV7-3 to TRBJ2-5; 11 bases are a match to TRBD2. The CDR3 is made up of 14 amino acids. V gave up 8 bases and J gave up 5 bases; unmatched junction bases: 7. Germline CDR1 and CDR2: SGHTA and FQGTGA. CDR3 in DNA: TGTGCCAGCTCGACTAGCGGGGTTCGGGAGACCCAGTACTTC. Protein sequence: CASSTSGVRETQYF.

This clonotype was seen ten or more times. The chain has TRBV18 and TRBJ1-5; 8 positions match TRBD1. Germline CDR1 reads KGHSH; CDR2 reads LQKENI. Trimming removed 3 bases from V and 6 bases from J; junction bases left unmatched: 4. This CDR3 region has 14 residues. DNA of the CDR3: TGTGCCAGCTCACCCGGACAGGGTGGTCAGCCCCAGCATTTT. Its translation is CASSPGQGGQPQHF.

In this sample, this clonotype turned up many times. The genes are TRBV27 and TRBJ1-2, with D possibly TRBD1 on 6 matching bases. The CDR3 is 14 residues long. V dropped 2 bases and J dropped 3 bases, with 10 bases sitting between them. Germline loops: CDR1 MNHEY, CDR2 SMNVEV (reference sequence). CDR3 sequence reads: CASSLRGPDYGYTF. The DNA of the CDR3 is TGTGCCAGCAGTTTACGGGGGCCCGACTATGGCTACACCTTC.

The chain has TRBV20-1 and TRBJ2-1; TRBD1 is a possible D gene (6 bases). Germline values: CDR1 DFQATT, CDR2 SNEGSKA (reference sequence). CDR3 size: 14 residues. Between the trimmed V and J ends, which lost 7 bases and 5 bases, there was a span of 18 bases. CDR3 nucleotide sequence: TGCAGTGTCTCACAGGGTTGGGGGAACAATGAGCAGTTCTTC. This sequence encodes CSVSQGWGNNEQFF.

The chain couples TRBV7-2 to TRBJ2-1, with 10 nucleotides matching TRBD2. Germline CDR1 reads SGHTA; CDR2 reads FQGNSA. The CDR3 extends over 16 amino acids. V was clipped by 0 bases and J by 5 bases; unmatched bases: 4. The CDR3 bases are TGTGCCAGCAGCTTAGCTCCAGCGGGAGGGCACAATGAGCAGTTCTTC. This sequence encodes CASSLAPAGGHNEQFF.

This clonotype was counted only a few times. The rearrangement uses TRBV11-1 and TRBJ2-7; possibly TRBD2 for D (6 bases). CDR3 size: 14 residues. V was trimmed by 8 bases and J by 1 base, leaving 15 bases between them. Looked up from germline, CDR1 is SGHAT and CDR2 is FQDESV (reference sequence). The CDR3 nucleotides are TGTGCCAGCGGGCGGACTATGAGTTCCTACGAGCAGTACTTC. Its protein product is CASGRTMSSYEQYF. The full variable domain, in which reference TRBV11-1 and TRBJ2-7 provide the parts outside the CDR3, is EAEVAQSPRYKITEKSQAVAFWCDPISGHATLYWYRQILGQGPELLVQFQDESVVDDSQLPKDRFSAERLKGVDSTLKIQPAELGDSAMYLCASGRTMSSYEQYFGPGTRLTVT.

This clonotype was detected ten times or more. This sequence joins TRBV11-2 and TRBJ2-5; the D call may be TRBD1 or TRBD2 (5 bases each). Germline V gene data show CDR1 as SGHAT and CDR2 as FQNNGV. Trimming stripped 0 bases from V and 5 bases from J, with 10 bases between. CDR3 length: 14 amino acids. The CDR3 DNA reads as TGTGCCAGCAGCTTAGATGGGACGGGGGAGACCCAGTACTTC. It translates to CASSLDGTGETQYF.

Ten or more counts support this clonotype. The chain links TRBV2 to TRBJ1-2; D uncertain. In germline, CDR1 is SNHLY, CDR2 FYNNEI. Between the trimmed V and J ends, which lost 6 bases and 4 bases, there was a span of 18 bases. The CDR3 loop spans 15 amino acids. The CDR3: CASSPPGPGGYGYTF. The CDR3 nucleotides read TGTGCCAGCAGCCCCCCTGGACCTGGTGGCTATGGCTACACCTTC.

The V call is TRBV28, the J call TRBJ2-7, with D possibly matching TRBD2 (5 bases). The V end lost 6 bases, the J end lost 1 base, and 16 bases lay between the germline ends. Germline lookup yields CDR1 MDHEN and CDR2 SYDVKM. The CDR3 has 15 residues. The CDR3 reads CASRFRVGASYEQYF. The CDR3 DNA sequence: TGTGCCAGCAGGTTCCGGGTGGGAGCGTCCTACGAGCAGTACTTC.

This clonotype was seen at least ten times. The CDR3 coding sequence is TGTGCCAGCAGACCAAGGGGGCGCCGGGGCGCTTTCTTT. As protein: CASRPRGRRGAFF. V and J are TRBV12-3 or TRBV12-4 and TRBJ1-1; 7 nucleotides match TRBD1. The CDR3 covers 13 residues. Trimming removed 6 bases from V and 11 bases from J; junction bases left unmatched: 12.

This clonotype showed up many times. CDR3 in DNA: TGCAGTGCCATTCCTACCCGGGGGGGCATTGCGGATACGCAGTATTTT. It is translated as CSAIPTRGGIADTQYF. This chain connects TRBV20-1 to TRBJ2-3; 8 bases align to TRBD2. The V and J ends lost 6 bases and 6 bases, in that order; junction bases with no gene match: 17. The CDR3 spans 16 residues. Per the germline V gene, CDR1 is DFQATT and CDR2 is SNEGSKA (reference sequence).

This clonotype has a count of ten or more. The J gene is TRBJ1-2, the V gene TRBV3-1; weak D call: TRBD1 (6 bases). Germline loops: CDR1 LGHDT, CDR2 YNNKEL (reference sequence). V lost 0 bases and J 7 bases, leaving 12 bases between the germline ends. This CDR3 is built from 14 residues. The CDR3 DNA reads as TGTGCCAGCAGCCAAGAGACGGGACACCCTGGCTACACCTTC. It specifies CASSQETGHPGYTF.